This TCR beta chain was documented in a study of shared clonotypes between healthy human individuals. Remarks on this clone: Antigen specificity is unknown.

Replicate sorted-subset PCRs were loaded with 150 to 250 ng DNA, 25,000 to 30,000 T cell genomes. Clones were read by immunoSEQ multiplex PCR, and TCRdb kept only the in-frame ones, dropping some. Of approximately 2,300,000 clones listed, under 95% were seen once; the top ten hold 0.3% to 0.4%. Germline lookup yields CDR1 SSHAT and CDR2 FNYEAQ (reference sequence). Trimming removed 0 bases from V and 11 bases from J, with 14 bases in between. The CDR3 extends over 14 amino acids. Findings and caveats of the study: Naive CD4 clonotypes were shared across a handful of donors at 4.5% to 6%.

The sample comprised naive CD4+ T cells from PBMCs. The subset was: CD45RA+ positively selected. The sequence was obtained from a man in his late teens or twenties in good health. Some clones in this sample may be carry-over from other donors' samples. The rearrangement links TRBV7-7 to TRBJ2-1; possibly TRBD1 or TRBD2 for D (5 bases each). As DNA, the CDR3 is TGTGCCAGCAGCTTAGCCGGGGCGCCTCTACAGCAGTTCTTC. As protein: CASSLAGAPLQQFF. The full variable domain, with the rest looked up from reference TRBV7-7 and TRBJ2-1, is GAGVSQSPRYKVTKRGQDVTLRCDPISSHATLYWYQQALGQGPEFLTYFNYEAQPDKSGLPSDRFSAERPEGSISTLTIQRTEQRDSAMYRCASSLAGAPLQQFFGPGTRLTVL.